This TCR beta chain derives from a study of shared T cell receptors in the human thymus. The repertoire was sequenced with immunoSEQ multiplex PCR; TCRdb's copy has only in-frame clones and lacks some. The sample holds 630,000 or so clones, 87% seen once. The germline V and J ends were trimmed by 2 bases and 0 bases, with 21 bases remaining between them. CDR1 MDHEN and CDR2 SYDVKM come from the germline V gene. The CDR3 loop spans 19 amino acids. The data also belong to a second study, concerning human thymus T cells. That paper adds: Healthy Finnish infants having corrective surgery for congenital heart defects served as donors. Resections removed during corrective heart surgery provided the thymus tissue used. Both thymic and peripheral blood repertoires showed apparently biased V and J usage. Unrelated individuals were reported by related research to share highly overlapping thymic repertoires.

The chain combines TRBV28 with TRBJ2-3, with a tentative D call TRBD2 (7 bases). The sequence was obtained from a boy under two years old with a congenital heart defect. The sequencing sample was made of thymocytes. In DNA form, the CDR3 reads TGTGCCAGCAGTTTAGGGGGGGCAGGCGGAGATCCTAGCACAGATACGCAGTATTTT. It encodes CASSLGGAGGDPSTDTQYF.